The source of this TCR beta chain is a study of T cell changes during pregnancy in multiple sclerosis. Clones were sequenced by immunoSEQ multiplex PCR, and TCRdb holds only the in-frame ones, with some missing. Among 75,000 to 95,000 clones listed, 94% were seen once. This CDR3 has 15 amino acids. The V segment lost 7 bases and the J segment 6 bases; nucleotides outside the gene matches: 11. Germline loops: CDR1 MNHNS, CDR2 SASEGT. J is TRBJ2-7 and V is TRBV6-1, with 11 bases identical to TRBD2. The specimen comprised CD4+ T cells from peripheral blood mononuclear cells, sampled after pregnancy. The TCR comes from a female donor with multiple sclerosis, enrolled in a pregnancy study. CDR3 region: CASNPELAGVGEQYF. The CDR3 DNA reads TGTGCCAGCAATCCGGAACTAGCGGGAGTGGGCGAGCAGTACTTC.